The 32 T cell receptor beta chains reported below all come from one sample, sequenced in a study of blood T cells in healthy people across ages. Combining a sample-barcoded 5' primer with a J-beta primer mix, a second PCR ran for about 7 to 11 cycles. TCRdb used MiXCR to reprocess the 5' RACE reads, holding one entry per CDR3 protein. This sample has roughly 1.5 million distinct CDR3 sequences, with about 45% found just once. The specimen was blood. All receptors derive from a woman between 18 and 29 years old in good health.

This clonotype showed up just a few times. Relative to the germline gene, one junction end is altered; a read error may explain this. The rearrangement links TRBV7-6 to TRBJ2-7; D may be TRBD1 or TRBD2 (5 bases each). Germline CDR1 reads SGHVS; CDR2 reads FNYEAQ. There are 14 residues in the CDR3. CDR3 residues: CDSSSVQGPYEQYF. CDR3 DNA sequence: TGTGACAGCAGTTCCGTCCAGGGACCCTACGAGCAGTACTTC.

There are many counts of this clonotype. This chain connects TRBV20-1 to TRBJ2-7; D ambiguous. There are 14 residues in the CDR3. The V end was cut by 3 bases, the J end by 0 bases, with 12 bases between. The germline CDR1 and CDR2 sequences are DFQATT and SNEGSKA (reference sequence). This CDR3 reads CSARKAVSSYEQYF. In DNA form, the CDR3 reads TGCAGTGCTAGGAAAGCAGTATCCTCCTACGAGCAGTACTTC.

Many counts were recorded for this clonotype. V is TRBV10-3 and J is TRBJ2-3, with D perhaps matching TRBD1 or TRBD2 (7 bases each). The CDR3 has 14 amino acids. The germline V and J ends were trimmed by 11 bases and 0 bases, with 15 bases remaining between them. Germline lookup yields CDR1 ENHRY and CDR2 SYGVKD. The CDR3 here is CASRGGASTDTQYF. In DNA form, the CDR3 reads TGTGCCTCCAGGGGGGGAGCTAGCACAGATACGCAGTATTTT.

This chain joins TRBV7-2 and TRBJ1-2, with D uncertain. Germline V gene sequence: CDR1 SGHTA, CDR2 FQGNSA. The CDR3 has 14 amino acids. Trimming stripped 1 base from V and 6 bases from J, with 12 bases between. This CDR3 is CASSLGGGSDGYTF. The DNA of the CDR3 is TGTGCCAGCAGCTTAGGGGGAGGGTCCGATGGCTACACCTTC. Using reference TRBV7-2 and TRBJ1-2 for the parts outside the CDR3, the full variable domain is GAGVSQSPSNKVTEKGKDVELRCDPISGHTALYWYRQSLGQGLEFLIYFQGNSAPDKSGLPSDRFSAERTGGSVSTLTIQRTQQEDSAVYLCASSLGGGSDGYTFGSGTRLTVV.

This clonotype was detected a few times. The gene calls are TRBV4-3 and TRBJ1-1, with D possibly TRBD1 on 6 matching bases. The CDR3 totals 16 residues. Germline V gene sequence: CDR1 LGHNA, CDR2 YSLEER. Deletions cut 4 bases from V and 3 bases from J, with 18 bases between. As DNA, the CDR3 is TGCGCCAGCAGCCGAGACCCACAGGGTTGGGACACTGAAGCTTTCTTT. Its protein product is CASSRDPQGWDTEAFF.

The chain is built from TRBV2 and TRBJ1-2; weak D call: TRBD1 (5 bases). Germline V CDR1 and CDR2: SNHLY, FYNNEI. This CDR3 comprises 12 residues. Trimming stripped 8 bases from V and 8 bases from J, with 15 bases between. CDR3 DNA: TGTGCCAGCGGGTTCCAGGGCTGGGGCTACACCTTC. It translates to CASGFQGWGYTF. The full variable domain, its missing parts supplied by reference TRBV2 and TRBJ1-2, is EPEVTQTPSHQVTQMGQEVILRCVPISNHLYFYWYRQILGQKVEFLVSFYNNEISEKSEIFDDQFSVERPDGSNFTLKIRSTKLEDSAMYFCASGFQGWGYTFGSGTRLTVV.

V is TRBV20-1 and J is TRBJ2-1; D possibly corresponds to TRBD2 (6 bases). The CDR3 length is 14 residues. Germline V CDR1 and CDR2: DFQATT, SNEGSKA (reference sequence). V lost 3 bases and J 7 bases, leaving 16 bases between the germline ends. CDR3 residues: CSASRPSAWNEQFF. The CDR3 DNA reads as TGCAGTGCTAGTCGGCCTAGCGCGTGGAATGAGCAGTTCTTC.

The rearrangement uses TRBV3-1 and TRBJ2-3; TRBD1 agrees at 12 bases. V gave up 5 bases and J gave up 4 bases; unmatched junction bases: 7. This CDR3 is 16 amino acids long. The germline V gene has CDR1 LGHDT and CDR2 YNNKEL (reference sequence). CDR3 sequence reads: CASSFTGQGAADTQYF. The CDR3 region has the DNA TGTGCCAGCAGCTTTACGGGACAGGGGGCGGCAGATACGCAGTATTTT.

This clonotype was recorded a few times. The chain has TRBV2 and TRBJ2-5; 10 bases are a match to TRBD2. Germline V gene lookup returns CDR1 SNHLY and CDR2 FYNNEI. The CDR3 loop spans 15 amino acids. The V and J ends lost 8 bases and 5 bases, in that order; junction bases with no gene match: 11. CDR3 bases: TGTGCCAGCCTAGCGGGGGCAGTAGTAAAGGAGACCCAGTACTTC. This codes for CASLAGAVVKETQYF.

This rearrangement joins TRBV6-1 to TRBJ2-4; D not resolved. Germline CDR1 and CDR2: MNHNS and SASEGT. This CDR3 has 14 residues. V lost 7 bases and J lost 8, with 18 bases in between. In nucleotides, the CDR3 is TGTGCCAGCATGTGGGATGCGCATGGGGACATTCAGTACTTC. Its translation is CASMWDAHGDIQYF.

The chain joins TRBV7-9 to TRBJ1-2; D is ambiguous. Germline lookup yields CDR1 SEHNR and CDR2 FQNEAQ (reference sequence). V lost 1 base and J 2 bases, leaving 14 bases between the germline ends. The CDR3 contains 16 residues. The CDR3 DNA reads TGTGCCAGCAGCTTAGGTGGGTCGTCACAGAACTATGGCTACACCTTC. It codes for CASSLGGSSQNYGYTF.

The rearrangement joins TRBV4-1 to TRBJ1-4; no firm D call. The germline V gene encodes CDR1 MGHRA and CDR2 YSYEKL. This CDR3 is 15 amino acids long. Trimming shortened V by 4 bases and J by 5 bases, and 14 bases separated the two germline ends. The CDR3 region has the DNA TGCGCCAGCAGCCCCGGGTCCGGTCGGAATGAAAAACTGTTTTTT. Translated, it gives CASSPGSGRNEKLFF.

V and J are TRBV4-1 and TRBJ1-5, with D unresolved. The CDR3 runs to 17 residues. Looked up from germline, CDR1 is MGHRA and CDR2 is YSYEKL. V lost 0 bases to trimming and J lost 0 bases, with 12 bases between them. This chain's CDR3 is CASSQDIPQVSNQPQHF. Written as DNA, the CDR3 is TGCGCCAGCAGCCAAGATATACCGCAAGTTAGCAATCAGCCCCAGCATTTT.

For this clonotype: A much larger clone differs by one base, so this may be a read error. CDR3 in amino acids: CASSQPTMGLEGSYEQYF. CDR3 nucleotides: TGTGCCAGCAGCCAACCAACTATGGGACTGGAAGGATCCTACGAGCAGTACTTC. The gene calls are TRBV4-2 and TRBJ2-4, with D possibly matching TRBD2 (6 bases). With the DNA end fitting TRBJ2-7 better, the J assignment may be wrong. Germline V gene lookup returns CDR1 LGHNA and CDR2 YNFKEQ. The CDR3 runs 18 residues.

This clonotype was counted only a few times. The V call is TRBV30, the J call TRBJ2-1, with D possibly TRBD2 on 5 matching bases. CDR3 length: 12 amino acids. The germline CDR1 and CDR2 sequences are GTSNPN and SVGIG (reference sequence). V lost 2 bases and J 9 bases, leaving 11 bases between the germline ends. The CDR3: CAWSSASSEQFF. CDR3 coding DNA: TGTGCCTGGAGTTCGGCTAGCAGTGAGCAGTTCTTC.

CDR3 sequence: CASSEDEVAYEQYF. The CDR3 DNA reads as TGCGCCAGCAGTGAGGACGAGGTCGCCTACGAGCAGTACTTC. The chain combines TRBV10-2 with TRBJ2-7; no firm D call. This CDR3 comprises 14 residues. V was clipped by 2 bases and J by 2 bases, with 10 bases between them. CDR1 is WSHSY and CDR2 is SAAADI in the germline V gene.

There are a few counts of this clonotype. The V and J genes are TRBV20-1 and TRBJ1-5; D may be TRBD1 (6 bases). There are 13 residues in the CDR3. Germline V CDR1 and CDR2: DFQATT, SNEGSKA (reference sequence). V dropped 5 bases and J dropped 3 bases, with 11 bases sitting between them. The CDR3 DNA is TGCAGTGCTCTACAGGGTTACAATCAGCCCCAGCATTTT. Residues: CSALQGYNQPQHF.

This clonotype appeared a few times. The V and J genes are TRBV25-1 and TRBJ2-1, with 12 bases matching TRBD2. Germline V gene lookup returns CDR1 MGHDK and CDR2 SYGVNS. V trimming: 8 bases; J trimming: 10 bases; junction bases outside the gene matches: 6. CDR3 length: 13 amino acids. DNA for the CDR3: TGTGCCAGCGGACTAGCGGGGAGCGGGGAGCAGTTCTTC. Its translation: CASGLAGSGEQFF.

This clonotype showed up just a few times. The gene calls are TRBV20-1 and TRBJ1-2; D uncertain. Germline V CDR1 and CDR2: DFQATT, SNEGSKA (reference sequence). This CDR3 contains 15 residues. V shed 0 bases and J shed 5 bases, with 16 bases lying between them. The CDR3 here is CSARDLVGAVYGYTF. The CDR3 DNA follows: TGCAGTGCTAGAGATCTGGTGGGCGCCGTTTATGGCTACACCTTC.

The chain recombines TRBV4-3 with TRBJ2-3, with D tentatively TRBD1 (5 bases). CDR3 length: 15 amino acids. Per the germline V gene, CDR1 is LGHNA and CDR2 is YSLEER. V gave up 0 bases and J gave up 6 bases, with 13 bases separating them. The CDR3 DNA is TGCGCCAGCAGCCAAGATAGACAGCGTGTTGATACGCAGTATTTT. This encodes CASSQDRQRVDTQYF.

The rearrangement joins TRBV4-2 to TRBJ2-1; TRBD2 agrees at 12 bases. The CDR3 length is 13 residues. CDR1 LGHNA and CDR2 YNFKEQ come from the germline V gene. The V and J ends lost 0 bases and 14 bases, in that order; junction bases with no gene match: 2. Written as DNA, the CDR3 is TGTGCCAGCAGCCAAGACACTAGCGGGAGGAAGTTCTTC. Protein product: CASSQDTSGRKFF.

J is TRBJ2-5 and V is TRBV7-9; D unclear. The V and J ends lost 4 bases and 2 bases respectively, with 14 bases between them. The CDR3 totals 15 residues. The V gene's germline CDR1 is SEHNR and CDR2 FQNEAQ (reference sequence). CDR3 sequence (DNA): TGTGCCAGCAGCTCCAATGCTCCTGAGCAAGAGACCCAGTACTTC. Protein: CASSSNAPEQETQYF.

For this clonotype: A much larger clone differs from this one at a single base, so this may be a read error. For the CDR3, the DNA is TGTGCCAGCAGCCCCTGGACTAGGTCCAACAATGAGCAGTACTTC. It translates to CASSPWTRSNNEQYF. The chain combines TRBV11-1 with TRBJ2-5; 7 nucleotides match TRBD2. The CDR3 covers 15 residues. Trimming removed 5 bases from V and 11 bases from J; junction bases left unmatched: 17. Per germline, CDR1 SGHAT and CDR2 FQDESV (reference sequence).

The chain links TRBV12-3 or TRBV12-4 to TRBJ2-3; 7 positions agree with TRBD1. V gave up 7 bases and J gave up 6 bases; unmatched junction bases: 13. This CDR3 has 15 amino acids. The CDR3 DNA follows: TGTGCCAGCACCTGGACAGGCTTGAATAGGGATACGCAGTATTTT. Translation gives CASTWTGLNRDTQYF.

As to this clonotype: Given a much more abundant clone one base away, this may be a read error. The V and J genes are TRBV20-1 and TRBJ2-5, with 7 nucleotides matching TRBD2. Germline CDR1 is DFQATT and CDR2 is SNEGSKA (reference sequence). CDR3 length: 15 residues. V dropped 3 bases and J dropped 11; count of bases not matched to a gene: 18. The DNA of the CDR3 is TGCAGTGCTAGCTGGAGGGAGGGTACTGCGAATGAGCAGTACTTC. It specifies CSASWREGTANEQYF.

This sequence joins TRBV5-1 and TRBJ2-5; D unresolved. Germline V gene sequence: CDR1 SGHRS, CDR2 YFSETQ. Between the trimmed V and J ends, which lost 5 bases and 11 bases, there was a span of 22 bases. The CDR3 is 14 amino acids. The CDR3: CASRELGFYNEQYF. CDR3 sequence (DNA): TGCGCCAGCAGAGAGTTGGGGTTTTACAATGAGCAGTACTTC. The complete variable domain, with remaining parts taken from reference TRBV5-1 and TRBJ2-5, reads KAGVTQTPRYLIKTRGQQVTLSCSPISGHRSVSWYQQTPGQGLQFLFEYFSETQRNKGNFPGRFSGRQFSNSRSEMNVSTLELGDSALYLCASRELGFYNEQYFGPGTRLLVL.

The CDR3 region is CASSLFPGLAGEETQYF. CDR3 nucleotide sequence: TGTGCCAGCAGCTTATTTCCCGGACTAGCGGGAGAAGAGACCCAGTACTTC. The chain is built from TRBV11-2 and TRBJ2-5, with 13 positions matching TRBD2. The trim removed 2 bases at V and 3 bases at J, leaving 6 bases unmatched. The V gene's germline CDR1 is SGHAT and CDR2 FQNNGV. CDR3 length equals 17 residues. The variable domain in full, completed from reference TRBV11-2 and TRBJ2-5, reads EAGVAQSPRYKIIEKRQSVAFWCNPISGHATLYWYQQILGQGPKLLIQFQNNGVVDDSQLPKDRFSAERLKGVDSTLKIQPAKLEDSAVYLCASSLFPGLAGEETQYFGPGTRLLVL.

This clonotype was counted ten times or more. This chain links TRBV10-3 with TRBJ2-7; a weak D match, TRBD2 (6 bases). V gave up 7 bases and J gave up 3 bases, with 16 bases separating them. The CDR3 spans 14 residues. Per germline, CDR1 ENHRY and CDR2 SYGVKD. This chain's CDR3 is CAIKGGEAHYEQYF. CDR3 sequence (DNA): TGTGCCATCAAGGGTGGGGAGGCCCACTACGAGCAGTACTTC.

The count of this clonotype is one. The rearrangement uses TRBV6-2 or TRBV6-3 and TRBJ2-5; 7 bases line up with TRBD1. With the DNA end fitting TRBJ2-7 better, the J assignment may be wrong. Germline V gene data show CDR1 as MNHEY and CDR2 as SVGEGT. There are 14 residues in the CDR3. CDR3 sequence: CASRIGTALYEQYF. The CDR3 DNA follows: TGTGCCAGCAGGATCGGGACAGCCCTTTACGAGCAGTACTTC.

Only a few counts were recorded for this clonotype. J is TRBJ2-1 and V is TRBV12-5; D not certain. Germline lookup yields CDR1 LGHNT and CDR2 FRNRAP. Between the trimmed V and J ends, which lost 1 base and 7 bases, there was a span of 8 bases. There are 13 residues in the CDR3. CDR3 bases: TGTGCTAGTGGTTTGGAAAATAGGAATGAGCAGTTCTTC. Its translation is CASGLENRNEQFF.

This clonotype was detected only a few times. This chain connects TRBV9 to TRBJ2-7; no definite D call. Germline assignment: CDR1 SGDLS and CDR2 YYNGEE. CDR3 length: 13 amino acids. Trimming left V 1 base short and J 2 bases short, with 7 bases between. CDR3 residues: CASSVTPAYEQYF. The CDR3 DNA reads as TGTGCCAGCAGCGTAACACCGGCCTACGAGCAGTACTTC. The variable domain in full, completed from reference TRBV9 and TRBJ2-7, reads DSGVTQTPKHLITATGQRVTLRCSPRSGDLSVYWYQQSLDQGLQFLIQYYNGEERAKGNILERFSAQQFPDLHSELNLSSLELGDSALYFCASSVTPAYEQYFGPGTRLTVT.

This clonotype was picked up a small number of times. The V gene is TRBV28, the J gene TRBJ2-1; 11 nucleotides agree with TRBD1. This CDR3 contains 15 residues. V lost 6 bases, J lost 9 bases, and 10 bases stayed unmatched. Germline lookup yields CDR1 MDHEN and CDR2 SYDVKM. DNA for the CDR3: TGTGCCAGCAGGCACTCGGACAGGGGGCGCGGTGAGCAGTTCTTC. Translating gives CASRHSDRGRGEQFF.